Sequencing of this T cell receptor (beta chain) was carried out in a study of CD8+CD57+ T cells in acquired aplastic anemia. Study-wide background: Each DNA sample taken from sorted CD4+ and CD8+ cells came to 3 to 3.5 ug on average.

Individuals selected for sequencing had exhibited CD8+CD57+ cell expansion on flow cytometry. Each patient carried a diagnosis of severe acquired aplastic anemia. When blood sampling took place, the patients had received no therapy. TCR beta VDJ combinations and CDR3 sequences were profiled from genomic DNA. A single record per CDR3 protein comes from TCRdb applying MiXCR to the reads. The table has about 180,000 distinct CDR3 sequences, around 50% seen once. CDR3 length: 14 amino acids. Germline V gene lookup returns CDR1 MGHDK and CDR2 SYGVNS. Note on this clonotype: The CDR3 does not end in the conserved phenylalanine or tryptophan, so this is likely a read error.

The TCR comes from a human donor with aplastic anemia. This chain links TRBV25-1 with TRBJ2-3, with D unresolved. Material for sequencing was sorted CD4+, CD8+, or CD8+CD57+ T cells (not recorded which) from PBMCs. CDR3: CASSEFRDTDMQYS. CDR3 nucleotide sequence: TGTGCCAGCAGTGAATTCAGAGACACAGATATGCAGTATTCT.